This entry lists 13 T cell receptor beta chains sequenced from one sample in a study of T cells after yellow fever vaccination. From the 5' RACE reads, TCRdb called clonotypes with MiXCR, one entry per CDR3 protein. Of 250,000 to 350,000 distinct CDR3 sequences detected, approximately 7% appear once; the ten largest clones hold 15% to 20%. Sample: PBMCs, taken roughly 46 days after the first yellow fever vaccination. The receptors here all came from a man aged 18-30 years who received the YFV17D yellow fever vaccine.

This clonotype was seen many times. The chain recombines TRBV29-1 with TRBJ1-1; D not resolved. This CDR3 contains 12 residues. CDR1 is SQVTM, CDR2 ANQGSEA, per germline. V lost 4 bases and J lost 0, with 6 bases in between. Written as DNA, the CDR3 is TGCAGCGTTGGGAGCATGAACACTGAAGCTTTCTTT. Protein sequence: CSVGSMNTEAFF. The full variable domain, with the rest looked up from reference TRBV29-1 and TRBJ1-1, is SAVISQKPSRDICQRGTSLTIQCQVDSQVTMMFWYRQQPGQSLTLIATANQGSEATYESGFVIDKFPISRPNLTFSTLTVSNMSPEDSSIYLCSVGSMNTEAFFGQGTRLTVV.

This clonotype was recorded a few times. The V gene is TRBV20-1, the J gene TRBJ2-5; D ambiguous. V gave up 5 bases and J gave up 6 bases, with 19 bases separating them. The CDR3 has 14 residues. Germline assignment: CDR1 DFQATT and CDR2 SNEGSKA (reference sequence). CDR3: CSAFDVAKQKTQYF. The CDR3 nucleotides read TGCAGTGCTTTTGACGTAGCCAAGCAGAAGACCCAGTACTTC.

This clonotype turned up a few times. The CDR3 sequence: CASRHLTGRGNTEAFF. DNA for the CDR3: TGTGCCAGCAGACATCTGACAGGGAGAGGAAACACTGAAGCTTTCTTT. The chain links TRBV28 to TRBJ1-1, with 7 positions matching TRBD1. The ends lost 6 bases at V and 2 bases at J; junction bases unmatched: 12. CDR1 and CDR2 (germline): MDHEN, SYDVKM. CDR3 length equals 16 residues. The variable domain in full, completed from reference TRBV28 and TRBJ1-1, reads DVKVTQSSRYLVKRTGEKVFLECVQDMDHENMFWYRQDPGLGLRLIYFSYDVKMKEKGDIPEGYSVSREKKERFSLILESASTNQTSMYLCASRHLTGRGNTEAFFGQGTRLTVV.

This clonotype appeared many times. V usage is TRBV12-3 or TRBV12-4 and J usage is TRBJ2-7; TRBD1 agrees at 8 bases. This CDR3 has 12 amino acids. V lost 8 bases to trimming and J lost 4 bases; unmatched junction nucleotides: 4. The CDR3 loop reads CASRTGSYEQYF. The CDR3 DNA sequence: TGTGCCAGCCGGACAGGGTCATACGAGCAGTACTTC.

This clonotype was picked up a small number of times. The chain combines TRBV28 with TRBJ1-3; D is unclear. The V and J ends lost 10 bases and 0 bases respectively, with 13 bases between them. From germline, CDR1 is MDHEN and CDR2 SYDVKM. The CDR3 length is 14 residues. The CDR3 region is CATQDGSSGNTIYF. The CDR3 coding sequence is TGTGCCACTCAGGACGGGAGCTCTGGAAACACCATATATTTT.

This clonotype has just a few counts. The rearrangement uses TRBV3-1 and TRBJ2-1, with D possibly matching TRBD1 (8 bases). The CDR3 has 19 amino acids. CDR1 and CDR2 (germline): LGHDT, YNNKEL (reference sequence). Trimming shortened V by 3 bases and J by 6 bases, and 27 bases separated the two germline ends. This CDR3 is CASSHNRGFPGGRTNEQFF. In DNA, the CDR3 is TGTGCCAGCAGCCACAACAGGGGGTTCCCGGGGGGCCGGACCAATGAGCAGTTCTTC.

CDR3 protein: CSARDLPRENTEAFF. Here the CDR3 DNA reads TGCAGTGCTAGGGACCTCCCAAGGGAGAACACTGAAGCTTTCTTT. J is TRBJ1-1 and V is TRBV20-1; no definite D call. Trimming pared 3 bases from V and 1 base from J, leaving 15 bases between. Germline CDR1 is DFQATT and CDR2 is SNEGSKA (reference sequence). The CDR3 is 15 residues long.

This clonotype was detected only a few times. The V gene is TRBV28, the J gene TRBJ2-7; weak D call: TRBD2 (5 bases). CDR3 length equals 14 residues. CDR1 MDHEN and CDR2 SYDVKM come from the germline V gene. V was shortened by 6 bases and J by 0 bases, with 12 bases between the two germline ends. Here the CDR3 reads CASRPDFSSYEQYV. As DNA, the CDR3 is TGTGCCAGCAGGCCGGACTTTAGCTCCTACGAGCAGTACGTC.

This clonotype was detected a few times. The genes are TRBV18 and TRBJ2-1; D possibly matches TRBD1 or TRBD2 (6 bases each). V gave up 2 bases and J gave up 7 bases, with 9 bases separating them. Germline-derived CDR1 and CDR2 are KGHSH and LQKENI. This CDR3 comprises 13 residues. The CDR3: CASSPWGANEQFF. Written as DNA, the CDR3 is TGTGCCAGCTCACCATGGGGGGCGAATGAGCAGTTCTTC.

This sequence joins TRBV5-8 and TRBJ2-1, with no clear D. Germline CDR1 reads SGHTS; CDR2 reads YDEGEE. CDR3 length equals 13 residues. With 4 bases removed from V and 7 bases from J, the gap between germline ends came to 12 bases. In DNA, the CDR3 is TGTGCCAGCAGCCCGGCCGGGCTGAATGAGCAGTTCTTC. Translation: CASSPAGLNEQFF.

The rearrangement links TRBV5-1 to TRBJ2-2, with D perhaps matching TRBD1 or TRBD2 (6 bases each). V lost 1 base to trimming and J lost 5 bases, with 15 bases between them. This CDR3 contains 16 residues. Germline CDR1 reads SGHRS; CDR2 reads YFSETQ. The CDR3 DNA reads as TGCGCCAGCAGCTTGCACTACCCGGGGGCGACCGGGGAGCTGTTTTTT. It translates to CASSLHYPGATGELFF.

This clonotype has a handful of counts. The chain joins TRBV4-3 to TRBJ2-3; a weak D match, TRBD2 (6 bases). The CDR3 spans 15 residues. V gave up 2 bases and J gave up 0 bases, with 9 bases separating them. CDR1 is LGHNA and CDR2 is YSLEER in the germline V gene. The CDR3 is CASSQYAGSTDTQYF. Written as DNA, the CDR3 is TGCGCCAGCAGCCAATACGCGGGGAGCACAGATACGCAGTATTTT.

This clonotype was seen many times. Germline is not matched at one junction end, which may reflect a read error. The V call is TRBV4-3, the J call TRBJ1-5; possibly TRBD1 for D (5 bases). Germline CDR1 and CDR2: LGHNA and YSLEER. The CDR3 length is 15 residues. The CDR3 DNA follows: TGCGCCAGCAGCCAAGATTCGAGGGGCAACCAGCCCCAGCATTTT. It translates to CASSQDSRGNQPQHF.